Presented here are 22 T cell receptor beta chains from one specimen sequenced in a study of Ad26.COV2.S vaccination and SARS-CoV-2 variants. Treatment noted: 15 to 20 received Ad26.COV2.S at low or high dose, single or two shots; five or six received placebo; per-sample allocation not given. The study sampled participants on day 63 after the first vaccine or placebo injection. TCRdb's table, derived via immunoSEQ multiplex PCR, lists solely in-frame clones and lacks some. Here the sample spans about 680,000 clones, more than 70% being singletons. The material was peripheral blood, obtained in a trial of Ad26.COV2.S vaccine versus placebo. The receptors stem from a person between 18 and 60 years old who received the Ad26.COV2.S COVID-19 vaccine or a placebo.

The CDR3 DNA follows: TGTGCCAGCTCACCACGACCGGGACAGGGGAGCCCTGAGCAGTACTTC. It is translated as CASSPRPGQGSPEQYF. This rearrangement joins TRBV18 to TRBJ2-7; 10 bases line up with TRBD1. Trimming removed 1 base from V and 7 bases from J; junction bases left unmatched: 10. This CDR3 has 16 amino acids. Per germline, CDR1 KGHSH and CDR2 LQKENI.

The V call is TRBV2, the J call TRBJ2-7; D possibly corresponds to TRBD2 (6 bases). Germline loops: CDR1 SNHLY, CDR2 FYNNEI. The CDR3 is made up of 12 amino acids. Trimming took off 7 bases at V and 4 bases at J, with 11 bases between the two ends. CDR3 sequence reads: CASKTEGYEQYF. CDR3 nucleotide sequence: TGTGCCAGCAAGACGGAGGGTTACGAGCAGTACTTC.

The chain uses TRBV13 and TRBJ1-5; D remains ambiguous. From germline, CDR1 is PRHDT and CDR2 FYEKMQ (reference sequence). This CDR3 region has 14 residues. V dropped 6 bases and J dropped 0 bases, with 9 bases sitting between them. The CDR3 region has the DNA TGTGCCAGCAGAAGGTCGGATAGCAATCAGCCCCAGCATTTT. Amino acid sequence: CASRRSDSNQPQHF.

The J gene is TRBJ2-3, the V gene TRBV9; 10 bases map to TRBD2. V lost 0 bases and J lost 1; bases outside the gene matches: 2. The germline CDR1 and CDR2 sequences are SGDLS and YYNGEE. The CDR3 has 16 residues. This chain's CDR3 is CASSVALAGGTDTQYF. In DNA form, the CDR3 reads TGTGCCAGCAGCGTAGCCCTAGCGGGAGGCACAGATACGCAGTATTTT.

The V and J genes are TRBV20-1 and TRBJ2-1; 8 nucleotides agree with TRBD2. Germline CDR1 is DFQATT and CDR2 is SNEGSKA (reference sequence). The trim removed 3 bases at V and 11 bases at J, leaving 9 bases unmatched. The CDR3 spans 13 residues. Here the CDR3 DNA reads TGCAGTGCTAGTAAGAGCGGGAGTTGGAAGCAGTTCTTC. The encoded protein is CSASKSGSWKQFF.

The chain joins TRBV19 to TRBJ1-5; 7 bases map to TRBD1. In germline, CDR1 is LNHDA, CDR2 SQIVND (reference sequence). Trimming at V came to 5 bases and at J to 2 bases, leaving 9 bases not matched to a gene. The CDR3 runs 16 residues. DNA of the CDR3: TGTGCCAGTAGTCCCCAGAGACAGGGTGGCAATCAGCCCCAGCATTTT. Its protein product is CASSPQRQGGNQPQHF.

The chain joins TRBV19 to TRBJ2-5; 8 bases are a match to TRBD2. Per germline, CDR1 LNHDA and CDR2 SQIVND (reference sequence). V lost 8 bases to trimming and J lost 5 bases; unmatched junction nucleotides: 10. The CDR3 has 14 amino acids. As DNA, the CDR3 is TGTGCCAGTTCGGGGGGGGGCTATACGGAGACCCAGTACTTC. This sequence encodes CASSGGGYTETQYF. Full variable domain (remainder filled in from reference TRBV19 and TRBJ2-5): DGGITQSPKYLFRKEGQNVTLSCEQNLNHDAMYWYRQDPGQGLRLIYYSQIVNDFQKGDIAEGYSVSREKKESFPLTVTSAQKNPTAFYLCASSGGGYTETQYFGPGTRLLVL.

Here the CDR3 DNA reads TGTGCCAGCAGCCAAATCGGTAGCGGGTACGAGCAGTACTTC. Amino acids: CASSQIGSGYEQYF. The chain combines TRBV14 with TRBJ2-7; 7 bases agree with TRBD2. The junction had 5 bases not matched to a gene; V was cut back by 2 bases and J by 4 bases. Germline V gene data show CDR1 as SGHDN and CDR2 as FVKESK. The CDR3 has 14 amino acids.

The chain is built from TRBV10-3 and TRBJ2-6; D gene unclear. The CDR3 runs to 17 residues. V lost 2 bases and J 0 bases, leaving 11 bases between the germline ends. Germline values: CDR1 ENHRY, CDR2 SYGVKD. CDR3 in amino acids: CAISEAGVGSGANVLTF. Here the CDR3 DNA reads TGTGCCATCAGTGAGGCCGGTGTGGGCTCTGGGGCCAACGTCCTGACTTTC.

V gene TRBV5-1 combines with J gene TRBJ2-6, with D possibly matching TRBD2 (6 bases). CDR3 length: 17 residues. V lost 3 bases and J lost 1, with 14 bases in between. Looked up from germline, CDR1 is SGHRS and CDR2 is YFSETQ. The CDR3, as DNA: TGCGCCAGCAGCTATTGGAGGGGTGGGTCTGGGGCCAACGTCCTGACTTTC. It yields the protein CASSYWRGGSGANVLTF.

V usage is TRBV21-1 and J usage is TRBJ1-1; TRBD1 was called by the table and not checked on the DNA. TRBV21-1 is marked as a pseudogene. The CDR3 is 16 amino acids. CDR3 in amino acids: CASTSLLQGAHDKAFF. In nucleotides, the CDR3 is TGTGCCAGCACGTCACTATTACAGGGGGCCCACGATAAGGCTTTCTTT.

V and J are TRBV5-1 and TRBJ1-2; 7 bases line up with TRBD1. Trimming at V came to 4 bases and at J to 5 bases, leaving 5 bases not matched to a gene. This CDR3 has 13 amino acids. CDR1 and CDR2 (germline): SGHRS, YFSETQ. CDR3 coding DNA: TGCGCCAGCAGCGACAGGGTCGAGTATGGCTACACCTTC. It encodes CASSDRVEYGYTF.

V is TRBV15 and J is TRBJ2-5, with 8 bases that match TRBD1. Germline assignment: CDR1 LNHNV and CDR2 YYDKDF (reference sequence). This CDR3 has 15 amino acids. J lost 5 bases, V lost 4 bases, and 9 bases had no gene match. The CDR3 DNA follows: TGTGCCACCAGCATCGGTCAGGGGGCTGGGGAGACCCAGTACTTC. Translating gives CATSIGQGAGETQYF.

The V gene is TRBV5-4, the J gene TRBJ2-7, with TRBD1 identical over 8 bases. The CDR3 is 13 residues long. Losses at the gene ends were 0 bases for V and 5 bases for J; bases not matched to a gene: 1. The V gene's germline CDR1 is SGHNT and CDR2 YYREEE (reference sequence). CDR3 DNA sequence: TGTGCCAGCAGCTTGGACAGGGGGGACGAGCAGTACTTC. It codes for CASSLDRGDEQYF.

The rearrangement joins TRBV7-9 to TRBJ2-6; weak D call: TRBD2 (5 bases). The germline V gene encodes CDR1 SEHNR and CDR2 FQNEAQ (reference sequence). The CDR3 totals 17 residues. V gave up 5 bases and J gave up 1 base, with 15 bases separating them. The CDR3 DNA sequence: TGTGCCAGCAGCGCCGCGGGTTGGGGTTCTGGGGCCAACGTCCTGACTTTC. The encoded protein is CASSAAGWGSGANVLTF. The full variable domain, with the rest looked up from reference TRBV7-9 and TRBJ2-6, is DTGVSQNPRHKITKRGQNVTFRCDPISEHNRLYWYRQTLGQGPEFLTYFQNEAQLEKSRLLSDRFSAERPKGSFSTLEIQRTEQGDSAMYLCASSAAGWGSGANVLTFGAGSRLTVL.

In DNA form, the CDR3 reads TGCGCCAGCAGCTCCGGACAGGGTCTTTCAGATGGCTACACCTTC. Translated: CASSSGQGLSDGYTF. The chain has TRBV5-1 and TRBJ1-2; 8 bases agree with TRBD1. Per the germline V gene, CDR1 is SGHRS and CDR2 is YFSETQ. Losses at the gene ends were 3 bases for V and 6 bases for J; bases not matched to a gene: 10. This CDR3 spans 15 amino acids. Full variable domain (outside the CDR3, taken from reference TRBV5-1 and TRBJ1-2): KAGVTQTPRYLIKTRGQQVTLSCSPISGHRSVSWYQQTPGQGLQFLFEYFSETQRNKGNFPGRFSGRQFSNSRSEMNVSTLELGDSALYLCASSSGQGLSDGYTFGSGTRLTVV.

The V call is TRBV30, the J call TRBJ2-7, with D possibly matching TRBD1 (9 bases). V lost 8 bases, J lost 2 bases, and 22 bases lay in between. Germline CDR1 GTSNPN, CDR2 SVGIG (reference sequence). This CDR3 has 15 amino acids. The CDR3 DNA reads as TGTGCCATCGACAGGGGGATAGCGGGGCCCTACGAGCAGTACTTC. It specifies CAIDRGIAGPYEQYF.

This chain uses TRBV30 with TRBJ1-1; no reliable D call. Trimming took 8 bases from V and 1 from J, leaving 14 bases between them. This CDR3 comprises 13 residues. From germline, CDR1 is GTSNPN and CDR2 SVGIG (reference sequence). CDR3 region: CARTSGGNTEAFF. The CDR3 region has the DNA TGTGCCCGTACCTCAGGCGGGAACACTGAAGCTTTCTTT. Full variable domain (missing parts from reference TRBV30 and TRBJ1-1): SQTIHQWPATLVQPVGSPLSLECTVEGTSNPNLYWYRQAAGRGLQLLFYSVGIGQISSEVPQNLSASRPQDRQFILSSKKLLLSDSGFYLCARTSGGNTEAFFGQGTRLTVV.

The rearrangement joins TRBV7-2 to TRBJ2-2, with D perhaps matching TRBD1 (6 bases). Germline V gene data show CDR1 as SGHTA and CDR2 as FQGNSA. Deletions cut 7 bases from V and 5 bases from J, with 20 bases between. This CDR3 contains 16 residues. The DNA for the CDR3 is TGTGCCAGCACCGAACCGGGACACCCTAGTACCGGGGAGCTGTTTTTT. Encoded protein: CASTEPGHPSTGELFF.

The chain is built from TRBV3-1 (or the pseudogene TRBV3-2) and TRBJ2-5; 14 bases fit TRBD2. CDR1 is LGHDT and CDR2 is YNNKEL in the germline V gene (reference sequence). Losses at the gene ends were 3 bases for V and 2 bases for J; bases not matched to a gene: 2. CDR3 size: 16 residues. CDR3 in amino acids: CASSHRLAGGQETQYF. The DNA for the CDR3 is TGTGCCAGCAGCCACCGACTAGCGGGAGGGCAAGAGACCCAGTACTTC.

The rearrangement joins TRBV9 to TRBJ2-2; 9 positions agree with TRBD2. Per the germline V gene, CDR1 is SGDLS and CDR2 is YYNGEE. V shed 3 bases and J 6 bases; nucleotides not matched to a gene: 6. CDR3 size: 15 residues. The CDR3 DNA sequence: TGTGCCAGCAGCGAGAGCGGGAGGCTGCCCGGGGAGCTGTTTTTT. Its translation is CASSESGRLPGELFF.

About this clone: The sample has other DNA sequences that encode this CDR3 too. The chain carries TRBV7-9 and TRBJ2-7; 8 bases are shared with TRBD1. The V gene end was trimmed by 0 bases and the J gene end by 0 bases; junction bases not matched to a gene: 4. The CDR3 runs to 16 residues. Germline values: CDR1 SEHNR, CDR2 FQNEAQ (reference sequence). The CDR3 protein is CASSLATGGRSYEQYF. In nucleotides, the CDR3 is TGTGCCAGCAGCTTAGCTACAGGGGGTCGCTCCTACGAGCAGTACTTC.